Given below is one TCR beta chain in context. The source of the sample is a study of shared clonotypes between healthy human individuals. Data came from immunoSEQ multiplex PCR; TCRdb stores just in-frame clones and leaves some out. The sample has hundreds of thousands of clones; roughly 94% are singletons. It was CD45RO-negative cells, positively selected for CCR7, that made up naive CD8 cells, with terminally differentiated effector memory CD45RA+ cells excluded. This CDR3 is built from 17 residues. V was shortened by 0 bases and J by 6 bases, with 20 bases between the two germline ends. Germline values: CDR1 SGHNT, CDR2 YYREEE (reference sequence).

This clonotype was obtained from a young man in good health. Sequencing was done on a sample of naive CD8+ T cells sorted from blood. The chain links TRBV5-4 to TRBJ2-3; TRBD1 or TRBD2 may be the D gene (5 bases each). CDR3 sequence reads: CASSLDGDGGSFDTQYF. Here the CDR3 DNA reads TGTGCCAGCAGCTTGGATGGAGATGGGGGATCTTTTGATACGCAGTATTTT.